The sample holds one count of the clone carrying this T cell receptor beta chain. The V gene's germline CDR1 is LNHDA and CDR2 SQIVND (reference sequence). The V end lost 4 bases, the J end lost 7 bases, and 14 bases lay between the germline ends. The CDR3 runs to 14 residues. The record originates from a study of blood T cell repertoires in COVID-19. Looking at the study overall: Specimens from acute and convalescent COVID-19 originated in the United States, Italy and Spain. Sample material is recorded as cDNA or gDNA derived from T cells, B-cell-depleted T cells, or PBMCs.

Original methodology: It was from reference gene primer amplification that nucleated cell counts were estimated. Assay used: immunoSEQ multiplex PCR; TCRdb lists only in-frame clones, some missing. V and J calls and clone size come straight from that table; D and trimming were deduced from the DNA. The sample consists of 150,000 to 190,000 clones, approximately 91% of them appearing once. This clonotype was obtained from a woman aged 70-85 years with acute or convalescent COVID-19. The J gene is TRBJ2-1, the V gene TRBV19, with D perhaps matching TRBD2 (6 bases). Sample: peripheral blood. As DNA, the CDR3 is TGTGCCAGTAGTAGGGGGGACCAGGTAAATGAGCAGTTCTTC. It yields the protein CASSRGDQVNEQFF. Full variable domain (missing parts from reference TRBV19 and TRBJ2-1): DGGITQSPKYLFRKEGQNVTLSCEQNLNHDAMYWYRQDPGQGLRLIYYSQIVNDFQKGDIAEGYSVSREKKESFPLTVTSAQKNPTAFYLCASSRGDQVNEQFFGPGTRLTVL.